One T cell receptor beta chain is described in this entry. Its target is unknown. This sample stems from a study of T cells after yellow fever vaccination. Study summary: The fractions with low cell numbers were processed using SMART-Seq v4 Ultra Low Input. Study results and caveats: Weaker, the secondary response had a peak occurring faster, on day 5 versus 15. FACS-sorted repertoires could harbor abundant contaminating bulk-population clonotypes.

This CDR3 region has 15 residues. The germline gives CDR1 DFQATT, CDR2 SNEGSKA (reference sequence). Trimming removed 2 bases from V and 4 bases from J, with 14 bases in between. 5'RACE template switching generated TCR cDNA, adding a universal primer site and UMIs. MiXCR, applied by TCRdb to the 5' RACE reads, yields one record per CDR3 protein. Among more than 300,000 distinct CDR3 sequences, about 10% were seen once, and the ten largest hold 2.5% to 4%. The sample was CD4+ T cells sorted from PBMCs, taken 45 days after the yellow fever booster vaccination. The sequence came from a young man who received the YFV17D yellow fever vaccine. The chain links TRBV20-1 to TRBJ2-2; the D gene is possibly TRBD1 (5 bases). As DNA, the CDR3 is TGCAGTGCTAGAATAGGACAAAGGGGCACCGGGGAGCTGTTTTTT. Translation gives CSARIGQRGTGELFF.